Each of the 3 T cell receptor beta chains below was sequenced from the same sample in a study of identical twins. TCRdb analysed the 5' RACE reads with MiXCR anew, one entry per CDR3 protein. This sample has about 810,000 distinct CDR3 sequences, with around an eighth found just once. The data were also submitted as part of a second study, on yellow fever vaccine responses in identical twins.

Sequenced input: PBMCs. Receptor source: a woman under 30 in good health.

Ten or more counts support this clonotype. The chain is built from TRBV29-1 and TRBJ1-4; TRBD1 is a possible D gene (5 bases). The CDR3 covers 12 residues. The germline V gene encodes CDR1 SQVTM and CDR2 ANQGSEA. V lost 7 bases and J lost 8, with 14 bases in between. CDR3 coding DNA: TGCAGCGGGACGGGGGATCGGGAAAAACTGTTTTTT. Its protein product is CSGTGDREKLFF.

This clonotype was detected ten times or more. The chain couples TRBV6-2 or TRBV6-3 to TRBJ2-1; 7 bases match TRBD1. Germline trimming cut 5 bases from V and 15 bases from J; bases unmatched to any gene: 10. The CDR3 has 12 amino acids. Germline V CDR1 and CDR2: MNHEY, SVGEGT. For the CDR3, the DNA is TGTGCCAGCAGTCTCCCACAGGGGCCGGGGTTCTTC. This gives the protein CASSLPQGPGFF.

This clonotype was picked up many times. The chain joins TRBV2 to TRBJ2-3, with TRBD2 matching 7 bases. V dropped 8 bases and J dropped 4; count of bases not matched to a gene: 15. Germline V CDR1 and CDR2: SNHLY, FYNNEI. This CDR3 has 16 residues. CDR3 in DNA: TGTGCCAGCGGCCGGGAAATTAGCGGGTCCCCAGATACGCAGTATTTT. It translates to CASGREISGSPDTQYF.